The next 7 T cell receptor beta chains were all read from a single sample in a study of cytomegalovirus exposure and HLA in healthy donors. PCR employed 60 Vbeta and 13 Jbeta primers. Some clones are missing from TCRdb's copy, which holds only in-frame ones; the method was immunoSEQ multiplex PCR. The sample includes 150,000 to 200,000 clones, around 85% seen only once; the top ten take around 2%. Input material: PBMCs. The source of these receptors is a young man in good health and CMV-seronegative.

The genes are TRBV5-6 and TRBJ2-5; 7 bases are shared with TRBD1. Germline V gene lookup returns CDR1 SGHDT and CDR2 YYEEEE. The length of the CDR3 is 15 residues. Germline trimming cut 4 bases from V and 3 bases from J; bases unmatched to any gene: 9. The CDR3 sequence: CASSRPGTDEETQYF. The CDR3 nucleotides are TGTGCCAGCAGCCGCCCCGGGACAGATGAAGAGACCCAGTACTTC. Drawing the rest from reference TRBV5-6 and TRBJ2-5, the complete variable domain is DAGVTQSPTHLIKTRGQQVTLRCSPKSGHDTVSWYQQALGQGPQFIFQYYEEEERQRGNFPDRFSGHQFPNYSSELNVNALLLGDSALYLCASSRPGTDEETQYFGPGTRLLVL.

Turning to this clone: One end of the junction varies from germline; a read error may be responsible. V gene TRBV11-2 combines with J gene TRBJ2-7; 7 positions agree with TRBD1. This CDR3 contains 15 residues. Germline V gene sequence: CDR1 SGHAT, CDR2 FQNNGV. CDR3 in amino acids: CASSVDVTGSHEQYF. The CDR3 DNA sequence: TGTGCCAGCAGCGTAGACGTGACAGGGTCCCACGAGCAGTACTTC. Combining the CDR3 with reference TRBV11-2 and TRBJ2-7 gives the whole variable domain EAGVAQSPRYKIIEKRQSVAFWCNPISGHATLYWYQQILGQGPKLLIQFQNNGVVDDSQLPKDRFSAERLKGVDSTLKIQPAKLEDSAVYLCASSVDVTGSHEQYFGPGTRLTVT.

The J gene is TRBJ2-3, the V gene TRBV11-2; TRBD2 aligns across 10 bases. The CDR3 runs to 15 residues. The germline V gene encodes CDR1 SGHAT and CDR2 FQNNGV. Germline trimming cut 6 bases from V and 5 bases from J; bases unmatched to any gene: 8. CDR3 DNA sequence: TGTGCCAGCAGACCCCTAGCGGGGGTCGGAGATACGCAGTATTTT. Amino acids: CASRPLAGVGDTQYF.

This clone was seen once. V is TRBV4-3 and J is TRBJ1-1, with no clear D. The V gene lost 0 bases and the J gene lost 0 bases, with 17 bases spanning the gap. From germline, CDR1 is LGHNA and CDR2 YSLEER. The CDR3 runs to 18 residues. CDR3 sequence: CASSQEVGLAGMNTEAFF. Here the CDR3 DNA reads TGCGCCAGCAGCCAAGAGGTTGGTTTGGCAGGTATGAACACTGAAGCTTTCTTT.

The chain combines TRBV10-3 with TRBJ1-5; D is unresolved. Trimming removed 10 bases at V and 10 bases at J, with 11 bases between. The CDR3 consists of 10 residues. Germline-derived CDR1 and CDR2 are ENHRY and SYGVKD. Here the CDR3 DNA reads TGTGCCACCGGGATCAGCCCCCAGCATTTT. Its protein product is CATGISPQHF.

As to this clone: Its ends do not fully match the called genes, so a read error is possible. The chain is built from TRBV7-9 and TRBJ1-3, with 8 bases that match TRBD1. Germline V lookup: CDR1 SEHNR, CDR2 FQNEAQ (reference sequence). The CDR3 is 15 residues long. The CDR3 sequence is CSSSSDRASGNTIYF. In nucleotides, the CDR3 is TGTTCCAGCAGCTCGGACAGGGCTTCTGGAAACACCATATATTTT.

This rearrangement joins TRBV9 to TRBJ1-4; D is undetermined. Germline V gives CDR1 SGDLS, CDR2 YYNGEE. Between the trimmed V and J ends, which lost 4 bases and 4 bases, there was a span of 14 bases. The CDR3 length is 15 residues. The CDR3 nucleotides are TGTGCCAGCAGCCCCACCGCAGGTCTTAATGAAAAACTGTTTTTT. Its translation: CASSPTAGLNEKLFF.